This entry features one TCR beta chain sequence. The data are from a study of follicular helper T cells after annual influenza vaccination. The sample's time point: 2015-2016 season, 7 days after influenza vaccination. Adults were given seasonal inactivated influenza vaccine, and blood CD4 subsets were sorted before and after vaccination. CDR1 is SGHRS and CDR2 is YFSETQ in the germline V gene. V lost 5 bases, J lost 0 bases, and 7 bases stayed unmatched. This CDR3 has 17 residues. Generated by immunoSEQ multiplex PCR, the TCRdb table keeps only in-frame clones and is missing some. Altogether about 10,000 clones are present, approximately 87% being singletons, with the ten largest covering under 0.4%.

The rearrangement joins TRBV5-1 to TRBJ1-3; 11 positions agree with TRBD1. The receptor comes from an adult who received the influenza vaccine. Sequencing was performed on CXCR5- memory CD4+ T cells sorted from blood, taken 7 days after influenza vaccination. The CDR3 coding sequence is TGCGCCAGCAGAACGGGACAGGGGGGCCTCTCTGGAAACACCATATATTTT. Translated, it gives CASRTGQGGLSGNTIYF.